The clone carrying this TCR beta chain has only one observation. The antigen remains unidentified. Repertoires were generated with immunoSEQ multiplex PCR, while TCRdb's copy carries only in-frame clones and drops some. The table has over a million clones, more than 95% seen once. The sample belongs to a study of shared clonotypes between healthy human individuals. Study-level background: Researchers assigned three CD4 naive, three CD4 memory, two CD8 naive and one CD8 memory plate to each donor. Overall study findings and caveats: Few donors restricted represented genetic and exposure-history diversity.

Donors included only healthy HIV-negative adults lacking recent acute infections or vaccinations. The study separated CD4+ cells into CD45RA+ naive and CD45RA-negative memory subsets. This TCR was sampled from a man aged 30-40 years in good health. Specimen: naive CD4+ T cells sorted from blood. The subset here: CD45RA+ positively selected.

The CDR3 sequence: CASSRSRGTGSLFTGELFF. The DNA for the CDR3 is TGTGCCAGCAGTAGATCCCGGGGGACAGGTTCGTTGTTCACCGGGGAGCTGTTTTTT. This rearrangement joins TRBV27 to TRBJ2-2; 8 positions match TRBD1. The germline gives CDR1 MNHEY, CDR2 SMNVEV (reference sequence). Trimming cost V 5 bases and J 4 bases; bases outside gene matches: 18. This CDR3 has 19 residues.